The 16 T cell receptor delta chains presented below share a single source sample, sequenced in a study of gamma-delta T cells after stem cell transplantation. TCRdb reanalysed the RT-PCR reads via CATT. The sample contains over 950 delta-chain clones, about 3.5% of which appear only once. Sequenced material: gamma-delta T cells. These receptor sequences come from a human donor. It is not recorded whose cells these are; they may come from a transplant donor.

This clone was detected a few times. Translating this DNA gives a protein that differs at residue 14 from the TCRdb one, which belongs to a much larger clone; a read error is likely, and the protein shown is this translation. This chain joins TRDV2 and TRDJ1; 8 nucleotides align to TRDD3. Trimming at V came to 0 bases and at J to 12 bases, leaving 17 bases not matched to a gene. Per germline, CDR1 GEAIGNYY and CDR2 EKD. There are 16 residues in the CDR3. CDR3 sequence (DNA): TGTGCCTGTGACACCGTGGGGGATTGGGAAAATGACAAAATCATCTTT. Translation gives CACDTVGDWENDKIIF.

This clone has a handful of counts. Only one base separates this from a far larger clonotype, so it likely reflects a read error. Other DNA sequences in the same sample also yield this CDR3. This sequence joins TRDV2 and TRDJ3, with D maybe TRDD3 (6 bases). Germline V CDR1 and CDR2: GEAIGNYY, EKD. CDR3 length: 18 amino acids. CDR3 sequence reads: CACDTWGDRSWDTRQMFF. DNA for the CDR3: TGTGCCTGTGACACCTGGGGGGACCGCTCCTGGGACACCCGGCAGATGTTTTTC.

Only a few counts were recorded for this clone. The protein recorded in TCRdb matches a much larger clone and deviates from this DNA's translation at residue 4, suggesting a read error; the protein here is obtained by translating the DNA. The chain recombines TRDV2 with TRDJ1, with TRDD3 identical over 10 bases. Trimming cost V 5 bases and J 2 bases; bases outside gene matches: 7. Germline lookup yields CDR1 GEAIGNYY and CDR2 EKD. This CDR3 has 15 residues. CDR3 coding DNA: TGTGCCTGTGGCTCGATGGGGGATACTACCGATAAACTCATCTTT. Residues: CACGSMGDTTDKLIF.

By proportion, this clone is medium-sized. A read error is the likely source, as a far larger clone sits one nucleotide away. The rearrangement links TRDV2 to TRDJ1; 10 bases fit TRDD3. Germline lookup yields CDR1 GEAIGNYY and CDR2 EKD. This CDR3 is built from 18 residues. CDR3 protein: CACDTVLGGYGSTDKPIF. The CDR3 DNA sequence: TGTGCCTGTGACACTGTACTCGGGGGATACGGGTCCACCGATAAACCCATCTTT.

Regarding this clone: This likely traces to a read error, being one base from a far larger clone. Other nucleotide sequences from this sample produce the same CDR3. V usage is TRDV2 and J usage is TRDJ1; 8 positions agree with TRDD3. The CDR3 length is 17 residues. Germline V lookup: CDR1 GEAIGNYY, CDR2 EKD. The CDR3 DNA reads TGTGCCTGCGACACAGTACTGGGGGCTTCCTACACCGATAAACTCATCTTT. Its protein product is CACDTVLGASYTDKLIF.

This clone was recorded a few times. TCRdb lists the protein of a much larger clone for this DNA, which differs at residue 3, so this is likely a read error; the protein given here is translated from the DNA itself. V gene TRDV2 combines with J gene TRDJ1, with 7 bases matching TRDD3. This CDR3 has 17 residues. In germline, CDR1 is GEAIGNYY, CDR2 EKD. For the CDR3, the DNA is TGTGCCTATGACACTCTGGGGATAACAACGGGCACCGATAAACTCATCTTT. Translation: CAYDTLGITTGTDKLIF.

This clone was seen only a few times. TCRdb's protein for this DNA is that of a much larger clone and differs from the translation at residue 12, likely a read error; the protein shown is the DNA translation. The chain couples TRDV2 to TRDJ2; TRDD3 matches at 12 bases. The CDR3 consists of 14 residues. CDR1 GEAIGNYY and CDR2 EKD come from the germline V gene. The CDR3 loop is CACDLLGDTAQPFF. In DNA form, the CDR3 reads TGTGCCTGTGATCTACTGGGGGATACAGCACAACCCTTCTTT.

This clone turned up a few times. A far larger clone is off by one base, so a read error is likely. Different DNA sequences within this sample yield the same CDR3. V gene TRDV2 combines with J gene TRDJ1; a possible D gene is TRDD3 (6 bases). CDR3 length equals 17 residues. CDR1 is GEAIGNYY and CDR2 is EKD in the germline V gene. V lost 0 bases, J lost 4 bases, and 20 bases lay in between. The CDR3 DNA reads TGTGCCTGTGACACCCTACTTGGAGATACGGGCGGCGATAAACTCATCTTT. Its translation: CACDTLLGDTGGDKLIF.

Points on this clone: TCRdb pairs this DNA with a much larger clone's protein that differs at residue 4, likely a read error; the protein shown was translated from the DNA. This chain uses TRDV2 with TRDJ1; 10 bases are a match to TRDD3. The germline V gene has CDR1 GEAIGNYY and CDR2 EKD. Trimming removed 6 bases from V and 0 bases from J; junction bases left unmatched: 18. This CDR3 is 19 amino acids long. The CDR3 coding sequence is TGTGCCTGTAACAGCGTACTGGGGGATTTGCCTCAGTACACCGATAAACTCATCTTT. Translating it yields CACNSVLGDLPQYTDKLIF.

This clone was found a few times. Since a far larger clone is one base different, this is likely a read error. The gene calls are TRDV2 and TRDJ1; D uncertain. Germline CDR1 reads GEAIGNYY; CDR2 reads EKD. There are 15 residues in the CDR3. CDR3 nucleotide sequence: TGTGCCCGTGACACGGTAGGAGACTCCTCCGATAAACTCATCTTT. Translating it yields CARDTVGDSSDKLIF.

This clone was detected a few times. A read error is likely here: a far larger clone is one base away. The identical CDR3 is also encoded by other nucleotide sequences in the sample. V usage is TRDV2 and J usage is TRDJ1, with a weak D call TRDD3 (6 bases). V lost 0 bases to trimming and J lost 3 bases, with 10 bases between them. This CDR3 has 14 amino acids. CDR1 is GEAIGNYY, CDR2 EKD, per germline. CDR3 nucleotide sequence: TGTGCCTGTGACACCTTGGGGGGGTCCGATAAACTCATCTTT. This translates into CACDTLGGSDKLIF.

About this clone: TCRdb attributes to this sequence the protein of a much larger clone, which differs from the DNA translation at residue 12; a read error is likely, and the protein displayed is translated from the DNA. V and J are TRDV2 and TRDJ1, with TRDD3 matching over 9 bases. The CDR3 consists of 17 residues. Germline V lookup: CDR1 GEAIGNYY, CDR2 EKD. Trimming cost V 0 bases and J 4 bases; bases outside gene matches: 11. The CDR3 sequence is CACDTLLGDTGSDKLIF. The CDR3 nucleotides read TGTGCCTGTGACACCCTACTTGGGGATACGGGCAGCGATAAACTCATCTTT.

In regard to this clone: A far larger clone is a single base away, which makes a read error likely. Other DNA sequences within the sample encode an identical CDR3. The chain joins TRDV2 to TRDJ1, with TRDD3 identical over 10 bases. The CDR3 covers 17 residues. Per the germline V gene, CDR1 is GEAIGNYY and CDR2 is EKD. The CDR3 DNA reads TGTGCCTGTGACACCGTGGGGGATACTAGGGACACCGATAAGCTCATCTTT. It translates to CACDTVGDTRDTDKLIF.

A word on this clone: A far more abundant clone sits one base away, making this likely a read error. Distinct nucleotide sequences in the sample also encode this CDR3. This chain uses TRDV2 with TRDJ1, with TRDD3 matching 10 bases. The germline gives CDR1 GEAIGNYY, CDR2 EKD. The CDR3 contains 17 residues. The CDR3 loop is CACDTVGDTRDTDKLIF. For the CDR3, the DNA is TGTGCCTGCGACACCGTGGGGGATACTAGGGACACCGATAAACTCATCTTT.

By sample share, this clone is large (0.1 to 1%). The gene calls are TRDV2 and TRDJ1; 8 bases align to TRDD3. The trim removed 3 bases at V and 0 bases at J, leaving 8 bases unmatched. The length of the CDR3 is 16 residues. CDR1 and CDR2 from the germline V gene are GEAIGNYY and EKD. CDR3 bases: TGTGCCTGTGACGCGATGGGGATACCGTACACCGATAAACTCATCTTT. Protein: CACDAMGIPYTDKLIF.

With respect to this clone: The protein in TCRdb stems from a much larger clone and differs at residue 9 from this DNA's translation, likely a read error; here the protein is translated from the DNA. In nucleotides, the CDR3 is TGTGCCTGTGATCCGGTTAGAATGGTGGATACGTACACCGATAAACTCATCTTT. It yields the protein CACDPVRMVDTYTDKLIF. The rearrangement joins TRDV2 to TRDJ1, with 7 bases aligning to TRDD3. Germline V gene data show CDR1 as GEAIGNYY and CDR2 as EKD. J gave up 0 bases and V 4 bases, and 16 bases lay outside the gene matches. The CDR3 runs 18 residues.